The entry below gives a single T cell receptor beta chain sequence along with its context. The target antigen is unknown. A much larger clone differs by one base, so this may be a read error. Both iRepertoire HTBI primers and Arm-PCR of CDR3 regions were used to build the TCR beta libraries. TCRdb processed the multiplex PCR reads anew with MiXCR; each CDR3 protein has one entry. The sample includes about 430,000 distinct CDR3 sequences, 21% seen only once; the top ten take around an eighth. The CDR3 is made up of 17 amino acids. V was cut by 0 bases and J by 1 base, with 17 bases left in between. Germline CDR1 is SGHRS and CDR2 is YFSETQ. Time point denoted: persistent/refractory GD, antithyroid drugs over 5 years with positive TRAb. PBMCs provided the RNA from which the TCR library was made. In this cohort, patients came from an endocrinology department located in Xi'an, China. Peripheral blood, at roughly 8.4 milliliters, went into EDTA tubes.

The data derive from a study of regulatory T cells in long-lasting Graves disease. Across the whole study: The criterion for persistent Graves' disease was over 5 years of antithyroid drugs with positive TSH receptor antibodies.

Findings and limits, study-wide: Gene preferences differed: TRBV28, TRBJ1-2, TRBJ2-5 in persistent cases.

This receptor was taken from a female donor with Graves disease. This rearrangement joins TRBV5-1 to TRBJ2-7; no definite D call. The input for sequencing was peripheral blood mononuclear cells (PBMCs), taken when the disease was refractory, from a patient treated with antithyroid drugs. CDR3 amino acids: CASSLDTSESSSYEQYF. CDR3 nucleotides: TGCGCCAGCAGCTTGGATACAAGCGAGAGCTCGTCCTACGAGCAGTACTTC.